These 19 T cell receptor beta chains came from one sample sequenced in a study of Ad26.COV2.S vaccination and SARS-CoV-2 variants. Specified treatment: 19 received Ad26.COV2.S at low or high dose, single or two shots; five or six received placebo; per-sample allocation not given. The samples were gathered on day 63 after the first injection of vaccine or placebo. Using immunoSEQ multiplex PCR, the repertoire was profiled, and TCRdb retains in-frame clones only, with some absent. The repertoire includes some 640,000 clones, about 89% of them detected once, and 1.5% sits in the top ten. Sequenced material: peripheral blood, taken in a trial of Ad26.COV2.S vaccine versus placebo. The source is a person aged 18-60 years who received the Ad26.COV2.S COVID-19 vaccine or a placebo.

The CDR3 coding sequence is TGCGCCAGCAGCTTGGGACCGGAATTCTACAATGAGCAGTTCTTC. Amino acid sequence: CASSLGPEFYNEQFF. The chain recombines TRBV5-1 with TRBJ2-1, with no clear D. Germline V gene lookup returns CDR1 SGHRS and CDR2 YFSETQ. With 0 bases removed from V and 3 bases from J, the gap between germline ends came to 10 bases. This CDR3 has 15 amino acids.

The V call is TRBV2, the J call TRBJ2-1; the match to TRBD2 covers 8 bases. The germline V gene has CDR1 SNHLY and CDR2 FYNNEI. This CDR3 is built from 15 residues. Trimming at V came to 3 bases and at J to 4 bases, leaving 5 bases not matched to a gene. CDR3: CASSEGLGIYNEQFF. DNA for the CDR3: TGTGCCAGCAGTGAGGGACTAGGGATATACAATGAGCAGTTCTTC.

This clone was seen only once. This chain connects TRBV19 to TRBJ1-2; D gene unclear. Between the trimmed V and J ends, which lost 3 bases and 5 bases, there was a span of 10 bases. This CDR3 has 13 amino acids. Germline CDR1 reads LNHDA; CDR2 reads SQIVND (reference sequence). In nucleotides, the CDR3 is TGTGCCAGTAGTATGTTGGATTCATATGGCTACACCTTC. Amino acids: CASSMLDSYGYTF. The variable domain in full, completed from reference TRBV19 and TRBJ1-2, reads DGGITQSPKYLFRKEGQNVTLSCEQNLNHDAMYWYRQDPGQGLRLIYYSQIVNDFQKGDIAEGYSVSREKKESFPLTVTSAQKNPTAFYLCASSMLDSYGYTFGSGTRLTVV.

The CDR3 nucleotides are TGTGCCAGCTCACCACCGGGGGGGACAGGGAACACCGGGGAGCTGTTTTTT. It encodes CASSPPGGTGNTGELFF. J is TRBJ2-2 and V is TRBV18, with a weak D call TRBD1 (8 bases). CDR3 length: 17 residues. The germline CDR1 and CDR2 sequences are KGHSH and LQKENI. V was cut by 0 bases and J by 1 base, with 12 bases left in between.

The chain carries TRBV29-1 and TRBJ2-7; 14 nucleotides match TRBD2. Germline CDR1 is SQVTM and CDR2 is ANQGSEA. This CDR3 comprises 15 residues. Trimming at V came to 3 bases and at J to 3 bases, leaving 4 bases not matched to a gene. CDR3 protein: CSVEGLAGVDYEQYF. The CDR3 DNA reads as TGCAGCGTTGAGGGACTAGCGGGAGTGGACTACGAGCAGTACTTC.

V and J are TRBV7-9 and TRBJ1-5; weak D call: TRBD1 (6 bases). V lost 3 bases and J lost 5, with 8 bases in between. The CDR3 spans 13 residues. The germline CDR1 and CDR2 sequences are SEHNR and FQNEAQ (reference sequence). CDR3 loop: CASSLGGHQPQHF. In DNA form, the CDR3 reads TGTGCCAGCAGCTTGGGGGGGCATCAGCCCCAGCATTTT.

The chain has TRBV19 and TRBJ2-1; the D gene is possibly TRBD2 (6 bases). CDR1 and CDR2 from the germline V gene are LNHDA and SQIVND (reference sequence). Deletions cut 6 bases from V and 3 bases from J, with 18 bases between. This CDR3 comprises 16 residues. CDR3 amino acids: CASRGTHGGFYNEQFF. The CDR3 region has the DNA TGTGCCAGTAGGGGGACTCACGGCGGCTTCTACAATGAGCAGTTCTTC.

The V call is TRBV5-6, the J call TRBJ2-3, with D maybe TRBD2 (5 bases). Germline-derived CDR1 and CDR2 are SGHDT and YYEEEE. The CDR3 contains 16 residues. V shed 4 bases and J shed 1 base, with 16 bases lying between them. The CDR3: CASSNSPSSGTDTQYF. CDR3 nucleotide sequence: TGTGCCAGCAGCAATTCCCCTAGCTCGGGCACAGATACGCAGTATTTT.

The rearrangement joins TRBV28 to TRBJ1-6; D remains unclear. Germline CDR1 and CDR2: MDHEN and SYDVKM. The CDR3 extends over 16 amino acids. With 4 bases removed from V and 0 bases from J, the gap between germline ends came to 10 bases. The chain's CDR3 is CASSSAESSYNSPLHF. CDR3 bases: TGTGCCAGCAGTTCCGCGGAGTCCTCCTATAATTCACCCCTCCACTTT.

This rearrangement joins TRBV9 to TRBJ2-2; unclear D gene. V shed 5 bases and J shed 4 bases, with 9 bases lying between them. This CDR3 has 13 residues. Looked up from germline, CDR1 is SGDLS and CDR2 is YYNGEE. The CDR3 nucleotides are TGTGCCAGCAGTTCGGATTTCACCGGGGAGCTGTTTTTT. This gives the protein CASSSDFTGELFF.

V is TRBV5-1 and J is TRBJ1-5; D is unclear. V was cut by 2 bases and J by 5 bases, with 11 bases left in between. Germline values: CDR1 SGHRS, CDR2 YFSETQ. The CDR3 length is 14 residues. CDR3 in amino acids: CASSLGDGDQPQHF. The CDR3 DNA is TGCGCCAGCAGCTTAGGCGACGGGGATCAGCCCCAGCATTTT.

This chain uses TRBV2 with TRBJ2-7, with 10 bases identical to TRBD2. The germline gives CDR1 SNHLY, CDR2 FYNNEI. This CDR3 contains 15 residues. J was trimmed by 0 bases and V by 6 bases; bases with no gene match: 5. The CDR3 DNA follows: TGTGCCAGCAGATCCCCTAGCGGGAGCTCCTACGAGCAGTACTTC. Translation: CASRSPSGSSYEQYF.

This chain connects TRBV7-9 to TRBJ2-6; maybe TRBD1 (6 bases). Trimming took 4 bases from V and 0 from J, leaving 10 bases between them. CDR1 SEHNR and CDR2 FQNEAQ come from the germline V gene (reference sequence). The CDR3 loop spans 16 amino acids. CDR3 sequence: CASSSTGSSGANVLTF. CDR3 DNA sequence: TGTGCCAGCAGCTCTACAGGGAGCTCTGGGGCCAACGTCCTGACTTTC.

This chain uses TRBV24-1 with TRBJ2-7, with 7 positions matching TRBD2. The CDR3 loop spans 15 amino acids. V shed 7 bases and J 7 bases; nucleotides not matched to a gene: 15. Germline CDR1 is KGHDR and CDR2 is SFDVKD. CDR3 nucleotide sequence: TGTGCCACCAGCCCAACCTCGGGCGGGAGTCGTGAGCAGTACTTC. Amino acids: CATSPTSGGSREQYF.

The chain joins TRBV7-2 to TRBJ2-3, with 14 bases matching TRBD2. The CDR3 loop spans 17 amino acids. Germline CDR1 is SGHTA and CDR2 is FQGNSA. V shed 4 bases and J 5 bases; nucleotides not matched to a gene: 8. CDR3 nucleotides: TGTGCCAGCAGCTCCCTGGGACTAGCGGGAGCTGGAGATACGCAGTATTTT. Its translation is CASSSLGLAGAGDTQYF.

V is TRBV5-1 and J is TRBJ2-7; 8 bases align to TRBD2. After removal of 0 bases from V and 2 bases from J, the junction contained 4 bases not matched to a gene. This CDR3 is 15 amino acids long. The germline V gene has CDR1 SGHRS and CDR2 YFSETQ. The chain's CDR3 is CASSLEAGVAYEQYF. The DNA of the CDR3 is TGCGCCAGCAGCTTGGAAGCGGGGGTTGCCTACGAGCAGTACTTC.

J is TRBJ1-5 and V is TRBV20-1; D is unresolved. The length of the CDR3 is 9 residues. Trimming shortened V by 7 bases and J by 8 bases, and 6 bases separated the two germline ends. Germline CDR1 and CDR2: DFQATT and SNEGSKA (reference sequence). CDR3 DNA sequence: TGCAGTGGCGGGGAGCCCCAGCATTTT. Its protein product is CSGGEPQHF.

The rearrangement uses TRBV25-1 and TRBJ1-3; maybe TRBD1 (5 bases). V was cut by 5 bases and J by 12 bases, with 17 bases left in between. The CDR3 is made up of 13 amino acids. Germline values: CDR1 MGHDK, CDR2 SYGVNS. The CDR3 DNA sequence: TGTGCCAGCAGTCCGTCAGGGCCGAGGGGCATATATTTT. Translating gives CASSPSGPRGIYF.

The gene calls are TRBV7-9 and TRBJ2-7, with 13 bases identical to TRBD2. Unmatched junction bases numbered 10, after V lost 1 base and J lost 7 bases. Looked up from germline, CDR1 is SEHNR and CDR2 is FQNEAQ (reference sequence). This CDR3 has 17 amino acids. The CDR3: CASSLVPRTSGRGEQYF. The CDR3 bases are TGTGCCAGCAGCTTAGTACCCCGGACTAGCGGGAGAGGGGAGCAGTACTTC.